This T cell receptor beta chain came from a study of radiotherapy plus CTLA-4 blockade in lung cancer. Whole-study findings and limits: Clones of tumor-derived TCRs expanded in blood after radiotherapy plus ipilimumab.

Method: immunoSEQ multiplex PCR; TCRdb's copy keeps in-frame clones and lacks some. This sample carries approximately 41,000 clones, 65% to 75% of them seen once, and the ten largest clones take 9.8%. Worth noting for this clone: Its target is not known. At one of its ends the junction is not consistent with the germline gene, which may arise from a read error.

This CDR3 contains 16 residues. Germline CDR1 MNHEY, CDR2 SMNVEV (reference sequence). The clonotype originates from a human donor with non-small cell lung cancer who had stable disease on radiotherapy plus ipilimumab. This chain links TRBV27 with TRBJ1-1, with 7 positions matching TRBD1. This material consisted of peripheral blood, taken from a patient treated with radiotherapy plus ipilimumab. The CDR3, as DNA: TGTGCCAGCAGCCTACGAGGGACAGCTAGGGGCACTAAAGCTTTCTTT. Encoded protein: CASSLRGTARGTKAFF.